These 4 T cell receptor beta chains were sequenced from one sample in a study of T cell responses to AZD1222 COVID-19 vaccine. Sequencing used immunoSEQ multiplex PCR; TCRdb keeps in-frame clones, though not all of them. The data show 90,000 to 120,000 clones, with about 92% seen just once and roughly 8.7% held by the top ten. Sequencing used peripheral blood, obtained 28 days after the second AZD1222 dose. These receptor sequences come from an adult who received the AZD1222 COVID-19 vaccine.

This chain uses TRBV4-1 with TRBJ1-1; 8 bases map to TRBD1. CDR3 length: 18 amino acids. V dropped 0 bases and J dropped 1; count of bases not matched to a gene: 10. CDR1 MGHRA and CDR2 YSYEKL come from the germline V gene. This CDR3 reads CASSQDPSRTGRNTEAFF. For the CDR3, the DNA is TGCGCCAGCAGCCAAGACCCCTCTAGGACAGGGAGGAACACTGAAGCTTTCTTT.

The chain combines TRBV25-1 with TRBJ2-7; D remains unclear. There are 17 residues in the CDR3. V was shortened by 1 base and J by 2 bases, with 18 bases between the two germline ends. CDR1 and CDR2 (germline): MGHDK, SYGVNS. The CDR3 region has the DNA TGTGCCAGCAGTGAATTGGGGAAGGGTCTACGCCCCTACGAGCAGTACTTC. Residues: CASSELGKGLRPYEQYF.

J is TRBJ1-5 and V is TRBV28; D uncertain. V gave up 1 base and J gave up 5 bases, with 3 bases separating them. The germline V gene encodes CDR1 MDHEN and CDR2 SYDVKM. This CDR3 is 12 amino acids long. CDR3 sequence reads: CASSLLDQPQHF. The CDR3 DNA sequence: TGTGCCAGCAGTTTATTGGATCAGCCCCAGCATTTT.

This sequence joins TRBV6-5 and TRBJ1-1; D gene ambiguous. This CDR3 contains 14 residues. The germline V gene has CDR1 MNHEY and CDR2 SVGAGI. V lost 0 bases to trimming and J lost 5 bases, with 10 bases between them. CDR3 loop: CASSYSWGQTEAFF. CDR3 sequence (DNA): TGTGCCAGCAGTTACTCATGGGGTCAGACTGAAGCTTTCTTT.